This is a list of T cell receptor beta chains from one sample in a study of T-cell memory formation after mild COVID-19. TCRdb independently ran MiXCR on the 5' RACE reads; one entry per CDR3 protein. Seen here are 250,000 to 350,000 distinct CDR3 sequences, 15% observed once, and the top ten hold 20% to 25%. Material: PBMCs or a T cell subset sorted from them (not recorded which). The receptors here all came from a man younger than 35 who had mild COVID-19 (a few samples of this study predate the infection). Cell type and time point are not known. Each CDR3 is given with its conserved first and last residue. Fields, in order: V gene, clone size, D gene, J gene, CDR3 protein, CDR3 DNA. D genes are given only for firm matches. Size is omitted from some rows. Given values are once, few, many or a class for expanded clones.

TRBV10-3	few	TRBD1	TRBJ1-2	CAIWTGVGYTF	TGTGCCATCTGGACAGGGGTCGGCTACACCTTC
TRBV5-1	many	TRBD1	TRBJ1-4	CASSLGDRGSGEKLFF	TGCGCCAGCAGCTTGGGAGACAGGGGGTCTGGTGAAAAACTGTTTTTT
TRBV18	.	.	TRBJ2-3	CASSPMAGAADTQYF	TGTGCCAGCTCACCAATGGCGGGGGCCGCAGATACGCAGTATTTT
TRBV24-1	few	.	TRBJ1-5	CATETVRPRGINQPQHF	TGTGCCACCGAAACAGTCCGACCAAGGGGGATAAATCAGCCCCAGCATTTT
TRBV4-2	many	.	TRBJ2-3	CASSQDPPIPDTQYF	TGTGCCAGCAGCCAAGACCCACCCATTCCAGATACGCAGTATTTT
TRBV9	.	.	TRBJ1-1	CASSPPTATEAFF	TGTGCCAGCAGCCCTCCGACAGCAACTGAAGCTTTCTTT
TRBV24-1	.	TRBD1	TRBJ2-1	CATSERETGGNNEQFF	TGTGCCACCAGCGAACGAGAGACAGGGGGGAACAATGAGCAGTTCTTC
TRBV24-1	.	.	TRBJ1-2	CATSDEGKGYTF	TGTGCCACCAGTGACGAGGGGAAAGGCTACACCTTC
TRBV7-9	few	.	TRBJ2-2	CASSFQRGGLNTGELFF	TGTGCCAGCAGCTTTCAGCGCGGGGGCCTTAACACCGGGGAGCTGTTTTTT
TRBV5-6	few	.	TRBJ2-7	CASRRGERNYEQYF	TGTGCCAGCCGGAGGGGAGAGCGGAACTACGAGCAGTACTTC
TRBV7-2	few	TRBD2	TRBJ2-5	CASKRGGAGETQYF	TGTGCCAGCAAGCGCGGGGGGGCCGGGGAGACCCAGTACTTC
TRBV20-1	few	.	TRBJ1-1	CSASDPTTEAFF	TGCAGTGCCTCCGATCCCACAACTGAAGCTTTCTTT
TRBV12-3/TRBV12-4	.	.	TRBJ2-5	CASSLRPAQETQYF	TGTGCCAGCAGTTTAAGGCCGGCCCAAGAGACCCAGTACTTC
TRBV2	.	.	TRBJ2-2	CASSEARAGELFF	TGTGCCAGCAGTGAAGCAAGGGCCGGGGAGCTGTTTTTT
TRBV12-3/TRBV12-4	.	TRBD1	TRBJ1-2	CASIRTGGDYGYTF	TGTGCCAGCATCCGGACAGGGGGCGATTATGGCTACACCTTC
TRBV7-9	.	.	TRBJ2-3	CASSPRLDTQYF	TGTGCCAGCAGCCCCCGATTGGATACGCAGTATTTT
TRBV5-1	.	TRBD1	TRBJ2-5	CASSSLTGAKTQYF	TGCGCCAGCAGCTCCCTTACAGGGGCCAAGACCCAGTACTTC
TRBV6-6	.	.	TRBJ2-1	CASTVNWGRYNEQFF	TGTGCCAGCACCGTTAACTGGGGGCGATACAATGAGCAGTTCTTC